Listed here is a single T cell receptor (beta chain). Its target is not known. The assay was immunoSEQ multiplex PCR, and TCRdb's table has in-frame clones only and misses some. The table lists 85,000 to 130,000 clones, about nine tenths of them singletons. The sample originates from a study of T cell responses to AZD1222 COVID-19 vaccine. Germline V gene sequence: CDR1 SGHRS, CDR2 YFSETQ. Trimming removed 0 bases from V and 2 bases from J, with 9 bases in between. The CDR3 runs to 14 residues. General study findings and limits: Nearly half of spike-specific TCRs reportedly target variant regions that are unmutated in the B.1.351 and B.1.1.7 variants.

The chain couples TRBV5-1 to TRBJ2-7; D ambiguous. The receptor was derived from an adult in good health. This sample comprised peripheral blood, obtained on day 0 of AZD1222 vaccination. In nucleotides, the CDR3 is TGCGCCAGCAGCTTGGGACGGCACACCTACGAGCAGTACTTC. Translated, it gives CASSLGRHTYEQYF. Full variable domain (rest looked up from reference TRBV5-1 and TRBJ2-7): KAGVTQTPRYLIKTRGQQVTLSCSPISGHRSVSWYQQTPGQGLQFLFEYFSETQRNKGNFPGRFSGRQFSNSRSEMNVSTLELGDSALYLCASSLGRHTYEQYFGPGTRLTVT.